The source of this TCR beta chain is a study of OX40 agonist ivuxolimab in advanced cancers. Context from the whole study: The costimulatory receptor OX40 (CD134) was targeted by ivuxolimab, a fully human IgG2 agonistic monoclonal antibody. Patients were allowed to have had prior anti-PD-1, anti-PD-L1 or anti-CTLA-4 therapy, and more than 35% of the dose-escalation patients had been treated with checkpoint inhibitors. The point of sequencing TCRbeta in the periphery was to test whether ivuxolimab changed TCR sequence diversity and drove clonal T-cell expansion. Intravenous ivuxolimab was administered to patients every 2 weeks at six dose levels: 0.01, 0.1, 0.3, 1.5, 3 and 10 mg/kg. The paper covers the monotherapy dose-escalation part of the phase I ivuxolimab trial, which included N of about 50 patients. Of the 52 patients in dose escalation, some 20 had hepatocellular carcinoma, some 15 had melanoma, 9 had renal cell carcinoma and 9 had head and neck cancer. Three dose-escalation patients achieved partial responses, one with hepatocellular carcinoma and two with cutaneous melanoma. In the dose-escalation cohort, approximately 82% of patients were male, and the mean age was roughly 60 years, with a range of about 23 to 90.

The CDR3 sequence holds 14 residues, the cysteine and phenylalanine included. The read is trimmed to its CDR3 DNA, 42 bases read in frame from base 1. The germline V gene provides CDR1 MNHNS and CDR2 SASEGT. Patients with a history of autoimmune disease or receiving systemic immunosuppression were excluded from the trial. Peripheral blood for TCR sequencing was collected from all dose cohorts at baseline, on cycle 4 day 1, and on cycle 7 day 1. Samples were obtained from an open-label, multicenter, first-in-human phase I dose-escalation trial of ivuxolimab. The trial enrolled adults with locally advanced or metastatic head and neck squamous cell, hepatocellular, melanoma or renal cell carcinoma. CD4+ and CD8+ T cells were sorted separately from peripheral blood before TCR sequencing. The research as a whole found: At doses of 0.1 to 3.0 mg/kg, clonal expansion of both CD4+ and CD8+ blood T cells was observed from baseline to week 6. In partial responders in the 0.1-3.0 mg/kg groups, normalized peripheral clonal expansion was found to be among the lowest, especially among CD8+ T cells. Low levels of normalized T-cell clonal expansion were also seen in some patients who did not respond. After ivuxolimab, CD8+ T cells had more expanded clones than CD4+ T cells on average. The antigen specificity of the clonally expanded peripheral T cells was not determined.

Worth noting for this clone: Its antigen specificity is not known. No base quality information exists; no much larger clone differs at one position.

For sequencing of the TCRbeta CDR3 region, genomic DNA was extracted from the sorted cells. The immunoSEQ Assay was used for sequencing of TCRbeta CDR3 regions. TCRdb took over this immuneACCESS table, retaining in-frame rearrangements with V and J assigned. Such tables are incomplete; in checked studies, under half of the missing clones stem from an unresolved V gene, and the remainder is unexplained. This sample lists about 36,000 clones; 65% to 80% were detected once. Around 10% of the sample goes to the ten largest clones. This sequence was found in an adult with an advanced solid tumor such as melanoma, head and neck, liver or kidney cancer. The sample was CD4+ or CD8+ T cells sorted from blood, taken in a trial of the OX40 agonist ivuxolimab. The rearranged chain carries TRBV6-1 and TRBJ2-5; too little of a D gene remains to name it. The last part of the DNA fits TRBJ2-7 better; the J call may be wrong. The CDR3 protein is CASSVSGRNYEQYF. In nucleotides, the sequence is TGTGCCAGCAGTGTTTCCGGACGGAACTACGAGCAGTACTTC.